A single T cell receptor (beta chain) is shown here with its context. The sample contains more than one DNA sequence encoding this CDR3. CDR1 and CDR2 (germline): MGHRA, YSYEKL. The V gene lost 1 base and the J gene lost 7 bases, with 5 bases spanning the gap. This CDR3 contains 12 residues. This entry is derived from a study of blood T cell repertoires in COVID-19. Background on the study: COVID-19 samples, acute and convalescent, were from the United States, Italy and Spain. T cells, B-cell-depleted T cells, or PBMCs supplied cDNA or gDNA.

The Seattle patients joined while their infection was active and were tracked longitudinally afterward. The authors' processing: Cell counts per sample came from amplifying reference gene primers. Only in-frame clones appear in the TCRdb table, and some are missing; sequencing was by immunoSEQ multiplex PCR. Clone size and the V and J calls come from that table; the DNA yielded D and trimming. The sample has over 450,000 clones; about 91% are singletons. The gene calls are TRBV4-1 and TRBJ2-1; no definite D call. The receptor was derived from a man between 18 and 35 years old with COVID-19, enrolled during active disease. Sequenced sample: peripheral blood. CDR3: CASSQAGNEQFF. The CDR3 nucleotides are TGCGCCAGCAGCCAAGCGGGTAATGAGCAGTTCTTC.